What follows are 2 T cell receptor beta chains derived from one specimen sequenced in a study of blood T cell repertoires in COVID-19. The assay was immunoSEQ multiplex PCR, and TCRdb's table has in-frame clones only and misses some. The data contain roughly 150,000 clones, around 84% of them singletons. The sample was peripheral blood. The origin of the receptors is a woman older than 75 with COVID-19, enrolled during active disease.

The chain carries TRBV7-2 and TRBJ2-1; 7 positions agree with TRBD2. Germline V CDR1 and CDR2: SGHTA, FQGNSA. The CDR3 loop spans 14 amino acids. The V segment lost 5 bases and the J segment 5 bases; nucleotides outside the gene matches: 6. CDR3 DNA sequence: TGTGCCAGCAGCACGCCTAGCGGAGACAATGAGCAGTTCTTC. Its protein product is CASSTPSGDNEQFF.

This rearrangement joins TRBV7-3 to TRBJ1-1, with D perhaps matching TRBD1 (6 bases). In germline, CDR1 is SGHTA, CDR2 FQGTGA. The CDR3 has 13 residues. V was pared by 0 bases and J by 5 bases, with 7 bases between. The CDR3 here is CASSLTTGTEAFF. CDR3 coding DNA: TGTGCCAGCAGCTTAACTACAGGGACTGAAGCTTTCTTT.